This T cell receptor (beta chain) was profiled in a study of blood T cell repertoires in COVID-19 (dated by TCRdb to about 2020). With respect to the entire study: Collaborator samples came from the United States, Italy and Spain and covered acute and convalescent phases of COVID-19. Deeply sampled blood TCRbeta repertoires from subjects exposed to, actively infected with, or recovered from COVID-19 were included in the dataset. The samples were drawn from the first 160 participants of the ongoing ImmuneRACE study and from about 1,200 subjects provided by 6 global collaborators. Sample metadata almost always included a de-identified subject ID, COVID-19 status, age in years and sex. The prospective study material was composed of cDNA or gDNA derived from T cells, B-cell-depleted T cells, or PBMCs. The repertoires were released in a freely available public database intended as a resource for research on the immune response to SARS-CoV-2. Where available, HLA class I and class II types were taken from metadata supplied by the sample provider and were not determined by assay-based typing. Beyond this particular receptor, the publication reports: The quantity of clinical and demographic metadata differed by source and by participant and was supplied without curation.

Each collaborating institution followed its own protocols to collect whole blood in K2EDTA tubes. For TCRbeta analysis, collaborators shipped samples as frozen whole blood, isolated PBMCs, or DNA extracted from either of those sample types. The CDR3 holds 12 amino acids from the cysteine to the phenylalanine. Here the CDR3 DNA is all that survives: 36 bases in frame from base 1. A single count supports this clone. This receptor's antigen is unknown. Per-base qualities were not stored, and no clone one base away is much larger. The immunoSEQ Assay, a bias-controlled multiplex PCR, was used to amplify TCRbeta CDR3 regions from genomic DNA. The source study handled its data this way. Nucleated cell counts per sample were estimated from amplification of reference gene primers within the assay. To quantify the absolute abundance of each unique TCRbeta CDR3 rearrangement, sequence reads were collapsed and filtered. For each sample, productive Simpson clonality was calculated as the square root of Simpson's diversity index across productive rearrangements. This is the immuneACCESS table as TCRdb keeps it, with only in-frame sequences that have V and J called. A part of the clones is gone; compared with another copy, unresolved V genes explain less than half, and the rest is unexplained. The DNA gave D and trimming, while V, J and clone size come from that table. Recorded for this sample are roughly 200,000 clones; around 77% of them occurred a single time. The top ten hold approximately 7% of the sample.

The source material was peripheral blood. The sequence is built from TRBV12-3 or TRBV12-4 and TRBJ1-1, with the D gene uncertain. The receptor was isolated from a man aged 70-80 years with active or convalescent COVID-19. The nucleotide sequence is given as TGTGGGTCGGGGAAACTGAACACTGAAGCTTTCTTT. This translates into CGSGKLNTEAFF.